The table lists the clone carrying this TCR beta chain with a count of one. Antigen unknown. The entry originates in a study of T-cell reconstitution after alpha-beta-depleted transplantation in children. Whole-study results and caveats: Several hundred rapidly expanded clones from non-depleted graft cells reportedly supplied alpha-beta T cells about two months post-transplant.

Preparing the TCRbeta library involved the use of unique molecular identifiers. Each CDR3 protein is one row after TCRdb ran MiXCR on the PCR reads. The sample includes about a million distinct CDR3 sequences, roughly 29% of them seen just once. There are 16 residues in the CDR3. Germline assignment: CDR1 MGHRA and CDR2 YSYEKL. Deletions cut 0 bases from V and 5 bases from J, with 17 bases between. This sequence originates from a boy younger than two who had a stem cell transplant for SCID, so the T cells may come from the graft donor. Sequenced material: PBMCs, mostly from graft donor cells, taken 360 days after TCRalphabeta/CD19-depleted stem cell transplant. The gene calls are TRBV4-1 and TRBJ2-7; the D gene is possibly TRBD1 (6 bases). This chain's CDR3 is CASSQDGTGSFHEQYF. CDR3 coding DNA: TGCGCCAGCAGCCAAGATGGAACAGGGAGTTTCCACGAGCAGTACTTC.